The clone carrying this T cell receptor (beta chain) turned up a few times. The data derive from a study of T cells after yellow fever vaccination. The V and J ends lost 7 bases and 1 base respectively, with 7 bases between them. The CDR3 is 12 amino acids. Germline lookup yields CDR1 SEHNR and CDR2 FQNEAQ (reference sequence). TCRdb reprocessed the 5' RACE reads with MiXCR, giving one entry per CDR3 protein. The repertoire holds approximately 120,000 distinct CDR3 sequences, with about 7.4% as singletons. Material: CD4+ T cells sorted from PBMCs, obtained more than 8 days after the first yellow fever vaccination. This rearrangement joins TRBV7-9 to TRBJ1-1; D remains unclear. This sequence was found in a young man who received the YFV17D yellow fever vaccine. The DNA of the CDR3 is TGTGCCAGCACTAGGACGAACACTGAAGCTTTCTTT. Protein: CASTRTNTEAFF.